Below, 5 T cell receptor beta chains from the same sample are listed, as sequenced in a study of CD8 T cells in ankylosing spondylitis. From the 5' RACE reads, TCRdb called clonotypes with MiXCR, one entry per CDR3 protein. The table includes almost 30,000 distinct CDR3 sequences, nearly 5.5% detected once. Source material: blood, either unsorted or a sorted T cell fraction (not recorded which). These TCRs come from a female donor with ankylosing spondylitis or in good health (not recorded which).

This clonotype was detected many times. This chain uses TRBV9 with TRBJ2-7; D possibly corresponds to TRBD1 (6 bases). Germline V gene sequence: CDR1 SGDLS, CDR2 YYNGEE. V was shortened by 2 bases and J by 2 bases, with 14 bases between the two germline ends. The CDR3 has 15 amino acids. This chain's CDR3 is CASSVTPGTTYEQYF. DNA for the CDR3: TGTGCCAGCAGCGTCACCCCCGGGACAACCTACGAGCAGTACTTC.

The rearrangement uses TRBV9 and TRBJ2-5; either TRBD1 or TRBD2 may fit D (6 bases each). Germline CDR1 SGDLS, CDR2 YYNGEE. The ends were cut back, 2 bases at V and 1 base at J, with 9 bases in the middle. This CDR3 contains 14 residues. CDR3 nucleotide sequence: TGTGCCAGCAGCGTTACGGGGGCCCAAGAGACCCAGTACTTC. Its protein is CASSVTGAQETQYF.

This clonotype was counted many times. The V gene is TRBV9, the J gene TRBJ1-5; D might be TRBD1 (5 bases). Germline loops: CDR1 SGDLS, CDR2 YYNGEE. V was cut by 4 bases and J by 3 bases, with 14 bases left in between. The CDR3 runs 15 residues. The chain's CDR3 is CASSLSGTNNQPQHF. CDR3 DNA sequence: TGTGCCAGCAGCCTCTCCGGGACGAACAATCAGCCCCAGCATTTT.

This rearrangement joins TRBV9 to TRBJ2-5; possible D gene TRBD2, 6 bases. With 3 bases removed from V and 4 bases from J, the gap between germline ends came to 13 bases. This CDR3 has 14 residues. The germline V gene encodes CDR1 SGDLS and CDR2 YYNGEE. The CDR3 reads CASSGRTTGETQYF. CDR3 coding DNA: TGTGCCAGCAGCGGACGGACTACTGGAGAGACCCAGTACTTC.

The genes are TRBV9 and TRBJ1-2; the D gene is possibly TRBD1 (6 bases). Per germline, CDR1 SGDLS and CDR2 YYNGEE. CDR3 length: 16 amino acids. Between the trimmed V and J ends, which lost 3 bases and 1 base, there was a span of 16 bases. CDR3 sequence: CASSDPEDRSNYGYTF. The CDR3 DNA follows: TGTGCCAGCAGCGACCCGGAGGACAGAAGTAACTATGGCTACACCTTC.